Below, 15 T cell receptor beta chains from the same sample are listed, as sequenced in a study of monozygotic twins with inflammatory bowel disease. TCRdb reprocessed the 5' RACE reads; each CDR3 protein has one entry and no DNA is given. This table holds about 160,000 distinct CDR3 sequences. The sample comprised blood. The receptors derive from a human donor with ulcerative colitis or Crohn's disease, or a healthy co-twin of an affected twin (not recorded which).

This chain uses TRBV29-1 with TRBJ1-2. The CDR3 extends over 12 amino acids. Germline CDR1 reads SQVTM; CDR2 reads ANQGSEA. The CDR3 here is CSVEQSNYGYTF.

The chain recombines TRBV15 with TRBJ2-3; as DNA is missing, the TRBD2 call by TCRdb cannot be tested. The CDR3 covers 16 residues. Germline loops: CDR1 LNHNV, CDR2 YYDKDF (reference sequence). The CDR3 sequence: CATSRALAASTDTQYF.

The CDR3: CASSPLPLAGLTDTQYF. The chain is built from TRBV18 and TRBJ2-3; TCRdb's assignment of TRBD2 cannot be checked, as there is no DNA. CDR3 size: 17 residues. Germline CDR1 KGHSH, CDR2 LQKENI.

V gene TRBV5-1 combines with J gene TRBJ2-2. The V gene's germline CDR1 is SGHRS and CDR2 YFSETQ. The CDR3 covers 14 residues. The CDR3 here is CASSFSSNTGELFF. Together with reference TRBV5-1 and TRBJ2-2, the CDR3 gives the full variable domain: KAGVTQTPRYLIKTRGQQVTLSCSPISGHRSVSWYQQTPGQGLQFLFEYFSETQRNKGNFPGRFSGRQFSNSRSEMNVSTLELGDSALYLCASSFSSNTGELFFGEGSRLTVL.

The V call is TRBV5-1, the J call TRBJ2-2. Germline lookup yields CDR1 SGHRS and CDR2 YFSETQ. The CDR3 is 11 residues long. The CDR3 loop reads CASSLYGELFF.

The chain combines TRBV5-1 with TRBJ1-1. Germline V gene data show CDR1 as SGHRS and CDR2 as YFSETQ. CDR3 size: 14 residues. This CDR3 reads CASSPFVGNTEAFF. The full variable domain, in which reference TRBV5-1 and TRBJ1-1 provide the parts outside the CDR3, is KAGVTQTPRYLIKTRGQQVTLSCSPISGHRSVSWYQQTPGQGLQFLFEYFSETQRNKGNFPGRFSGRQFSNSRSEMNVSTLELGDSALYLCASSPFVGNTEAFFGQGTRLTVV.

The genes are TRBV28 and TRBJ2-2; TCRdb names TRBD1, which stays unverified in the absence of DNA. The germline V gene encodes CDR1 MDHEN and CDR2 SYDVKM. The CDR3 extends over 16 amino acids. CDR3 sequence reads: CASSSPRLSDAGELFF.

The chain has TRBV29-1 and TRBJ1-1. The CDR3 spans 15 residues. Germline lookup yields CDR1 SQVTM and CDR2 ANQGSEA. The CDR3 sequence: CSVLEYGQMNTEAFF. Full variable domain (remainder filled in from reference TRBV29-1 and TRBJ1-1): SAVISQKPSRDICQRGTSLTIQCQVDSQVTMMFWYRQQPGQSLTLIATANQGSEATYESGFVIDKFPISRPNLTFSTLTVSNMSPEDSSIYLCSVLEYGQMNTEAFFGQGTRLTVV.

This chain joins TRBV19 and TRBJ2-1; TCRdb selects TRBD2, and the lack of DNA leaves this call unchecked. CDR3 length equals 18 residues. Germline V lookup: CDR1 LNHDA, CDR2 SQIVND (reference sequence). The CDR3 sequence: CASSKEVLAGTSYNEQFF.

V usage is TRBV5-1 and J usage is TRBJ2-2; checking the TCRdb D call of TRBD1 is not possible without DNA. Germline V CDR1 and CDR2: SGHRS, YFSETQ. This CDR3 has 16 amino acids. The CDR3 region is CASSLEVTGPTGELFF.

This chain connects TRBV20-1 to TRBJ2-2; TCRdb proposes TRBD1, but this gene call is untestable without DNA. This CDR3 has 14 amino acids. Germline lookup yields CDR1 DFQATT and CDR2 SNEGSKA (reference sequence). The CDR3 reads CSAVRGADTGELFF.

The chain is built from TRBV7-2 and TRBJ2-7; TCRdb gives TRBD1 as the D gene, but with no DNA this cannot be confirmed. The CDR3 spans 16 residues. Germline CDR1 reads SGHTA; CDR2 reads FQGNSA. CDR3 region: CASSFDPPGARYEQYF.

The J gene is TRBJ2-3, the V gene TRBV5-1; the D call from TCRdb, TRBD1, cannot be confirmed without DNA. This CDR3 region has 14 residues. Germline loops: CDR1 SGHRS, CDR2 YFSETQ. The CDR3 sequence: CASSLTGGEGTQYF.

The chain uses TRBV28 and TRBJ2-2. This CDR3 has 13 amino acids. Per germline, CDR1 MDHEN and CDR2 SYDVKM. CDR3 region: CASSDARTGELFF.

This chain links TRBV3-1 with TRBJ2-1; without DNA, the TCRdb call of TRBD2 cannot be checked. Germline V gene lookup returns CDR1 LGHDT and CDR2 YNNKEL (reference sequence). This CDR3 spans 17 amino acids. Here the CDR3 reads CASSQGRLAGASNEQFF.